The 10 T cell receptor beta chains given below trace back to one sample, sequenced in a study of cytomegalovirus exposure and HLA in healthy donors. 60 Vbeta and 13 Jbeta primers were used in PCR. Measured with immunoSEQ multiplex PCR; TCRdb has only the in-frame clones, and not every one. Of roughly 200,000 clones listed, 60% to 85% are singletons. Sequencing was done on a sample of PBMCs. The receptors originated from a male donor in good health and CMV-seronegative.

This clone showed up just a few times. V usage is TRBV7-2 and J usage is TRBJ1-1; tentative D call: TRBD1 (6 bases). Trimming shortened V by 4 bases and J by 4 bases, and 13 bases separated the two germline ends. The CDR3 has 14 amino acids. Germline V gene sequence: CDR1 SGHTA, CDR2 FQGNSA. The CDR3 nucleotides are TGTGCCAGCAGCTCAGGGGCAGTCCGCACTGAAGCTTTCTTT. Translating gives CASSSGAVRTEAFF. The full variable domain, completed using reference TRBV7-2 and TRBJ1-1, is GAGVSQSPSNKVTEKGKDVELRCDPISGHTALYWYRQSLGQGLEFLIYFQGNSAPDKSGLPSDRFSAERTGGSVSTLTIQRTQQEDSAVYLCASSSGAVRTEAFFGQGTRLTVV.

The chain employs TRBV7-9 and TRBJ1-3, with 7 bases identical to TRBD1. CDR1 and CDR2 from the germline V gene are SEHNR and FQNEAQ (reference sequence). The CDR3 sequence is 18 residues long. Trimming cost V 5 bases and J 2 bases; bases outside gene matches: 15. CDR3 bases: TGTGCCAGCAGCCCCCTCCTCACAGGGGCCATGGCTGGAAACACCATATATTTT. Translating gives CASSPLLTGAMAGNTIYF.

The J gene is TRBJ1-5, the V gene TRBV11-2; perhaps TRBD1 as D (6 bases). CDR1 SGHAT and CDR2 FQNNGV come from the germline V gene. The CDR3 extends over 13 amino acids. Between the trimmed V and J ends, which lost 4 bases and 3 bases, there was a span of 7 bases. CDR3 loop: CASSWTDNQPQHF. As DNA, the CDR3 is TGTGCCAGCAGCTGGACAGACAATCAGCCCCAGCATTTT.

The chain carries TRBV11-2 and TRBJ1-1; 11 nucleotides agree with TRBD1. This CDR3 spans 14 amino acids. Trimming removed 5 bases from V and 4 bases from J; junction bases left unmatched: 3. CDR1 is SGHAT, CDR2 FQNNGV, per germline. CDR3 nucleotides: TGTGCCAGCAGCCGGACAGGGGGCGGCACTGAAGCTTTCTTT. Its protein product is CASSRTGGGTEAFF.

The chain combines TRBV7-8 with TRBJ2-7; D is ambiguous. V lost 3 bases to trimming and J lost 2 bases, with 8 bases between them. Germline CDR1 SGHVS, CDR2 FQNEAQ. The CDR3 loop spans 13 amino acids. CDR3 sequence reads: CASSFSTAYEQYF. In DNA, the CDR3 is TGTGCCAGCAGCTTCAGTACAGCCTACGAGCAGTACTTC. Variable domain in full (rest from reference TRBV7-8 and TRBJ2-7): GAGVSQSPRYKVAKRGQDVALRCDPISGHVSLFWYQQALGQGPEFLTYFQNEAQLDKSGLPSDRFFAERPEGSVSTLKIQRTQQEDSAVYLCASSFSTAYEQYFGPGTRLTVT.

The J gene is TRBJ2-1, the V gene TRBV28, with TRBD2 matching 9 bases. The CDR3 loop spans 18 amino acids. The trim removed 6 bases at V and 0 bases at J, leaving 12 bases unmatched. Germline-derived CDR1 and CDR2 are MDHEN and SYDVKM. The CDR3 spells CASRRREGLGSSYNEQFF. CDR3 nucleotide sequence: TGTGCCAGCAGACGGCGGGAGGGCCTCGGGAGCTCCTACAATGAGCAGTTCTTC.

The chain couples TRBV5-1 to TRBJ2-2, with D unclear. Germline V lookup: CDR1 SGHRS, CDR2 YFSETQ. The CDR3 totals 14 residues. The ends were cut back, 0 bases at V and 3 bases at J, with 6 bases in the middle. CDR3 sequence reads: CASSLAADTGELFF. Here the CDR3 DNA reads TGCGCCAGCAGCTTGGCCGCGGACACCGGGGAGCTGTTTTTT.

This chain joins TRBV6-1 and TRBJ2-4; D gene unclear. CDR1 is MNHNS and CDR2 is SASEGT in the germline V gene. The V end was cut by 2 bases, the J end by 8 bases, with 13 bases between. The CDR3 contains 14 residues. CDR3 amino acids: CASSEPVKPDIQYF. The CDR3, as DNA: TGTGCCAGCAGTGAACCTGTGAAACCAGACATTCAGTACTTC.

This chain uses TRBV29-1 with TRBJ2-3, with a possible D match to TRBD2 (5 bases). The germline V and J ends were trimmed by 4 bases and 1 base, with 9 bases remaining between them. This CDR3 comprises 13 residues. CDR1 is SQVTM and CDR2 is ANQGSEA in the germline V gene. In DNA, the CDR3 is TGCAGCGTTGTTCGGGGTGGCACAGATACGCAGTATTTT. Its protein product is CSVVRGGTDTQYF.

J is TRBJ1-5 and V is TRBV19; unclear D gene. With 6 bases removed from V and 6 bases from J, the gap between germline ends came to 9 bases. This CDR3 is 12 amino acids long. Germline CDR1 and CDR2: LNHDA and SQIVND (reference sequence). The CDR3 loop is CASSLQRQPQHF. CDR3 coding DNA: TGTGCCAGTAGCCTGCAGCGTCAGCCCCAGCATTTT.